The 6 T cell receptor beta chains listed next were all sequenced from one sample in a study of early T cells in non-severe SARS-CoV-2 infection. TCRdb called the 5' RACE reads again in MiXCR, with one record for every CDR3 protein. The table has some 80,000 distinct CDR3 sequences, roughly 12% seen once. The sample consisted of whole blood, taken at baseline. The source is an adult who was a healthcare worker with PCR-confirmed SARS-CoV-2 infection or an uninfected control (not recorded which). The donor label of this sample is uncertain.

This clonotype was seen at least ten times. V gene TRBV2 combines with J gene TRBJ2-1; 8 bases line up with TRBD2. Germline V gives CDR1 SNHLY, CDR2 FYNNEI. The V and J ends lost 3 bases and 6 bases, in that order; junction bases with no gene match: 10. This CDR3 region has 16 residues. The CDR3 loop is CASSDRLSGSFNEQFF. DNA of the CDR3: TGTGCCAGCAGTGATCGTCTAAGCGGGAGTTTCAATGAGCAGTTCTTC.

The CDR3 reads CSARLGGYTF. CDR3 sequence (DNA): TGCAGTGCTAGACTCGGTGGCTACACCTTC. The chain has TRBV20-1 and TRBJ1-2; D unclear. Deletions cut 2 bases from V and 7 bases from J, with 5 bases between. This CDR3 contains 10 residues. Germline-derived CDR1 and CDR2 are DFQATT and SNEGSKA (reference sequence).

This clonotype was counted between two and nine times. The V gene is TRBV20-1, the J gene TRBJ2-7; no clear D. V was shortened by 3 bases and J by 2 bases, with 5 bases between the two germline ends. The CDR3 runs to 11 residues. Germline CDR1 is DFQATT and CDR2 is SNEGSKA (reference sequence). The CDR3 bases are TGCAGTGCTAGGTATACCTACGAGCAGTACTTC. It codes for CSARYTYEQYF.

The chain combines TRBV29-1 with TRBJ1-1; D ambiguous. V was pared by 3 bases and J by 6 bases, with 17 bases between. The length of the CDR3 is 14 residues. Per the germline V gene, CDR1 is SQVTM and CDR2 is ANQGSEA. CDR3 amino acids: CSVEVRGSGAEAFF. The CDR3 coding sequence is TGCAGCGTTGAGGTCCGAGGGTCGGGCGCTGAAGCTTTCTTT.

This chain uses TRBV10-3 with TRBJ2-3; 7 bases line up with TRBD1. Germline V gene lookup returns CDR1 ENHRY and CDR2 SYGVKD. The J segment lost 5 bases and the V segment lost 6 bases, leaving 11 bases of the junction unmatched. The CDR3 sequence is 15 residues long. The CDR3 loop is CAIRPDRVIGDTQYF. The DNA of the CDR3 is TGTGCCATCAGACCCGACAGGGTTATAGGAGATACGCAGTATTTT.

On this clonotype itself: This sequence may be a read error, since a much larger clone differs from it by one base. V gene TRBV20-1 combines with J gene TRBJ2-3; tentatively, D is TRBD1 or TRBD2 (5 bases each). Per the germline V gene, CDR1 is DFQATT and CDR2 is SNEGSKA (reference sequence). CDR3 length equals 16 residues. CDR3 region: CSAVEIPGDETDMQYF. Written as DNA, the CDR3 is TGCAGTGCTGTCGAAATCCCCGGGGACGAGACAGATATGCAGTATTTT.